The clone carrying this TCR beta chain occurred many times. Each TCR cDNA molecule bore a unique molecular identifier. TCRdb reprocessed the 5' RACE reads via MiXCR and lists one record per CDR3 protein. The sample has about 4,000 distinct CDR3 sequences, 8.8% seen once. This entry comes from a study of spatial heterogeneity in lung cancer. For the study at large: For the average unique TCR and UMI combination, more than eight occurrences appeared in raw reads.

The time point here: sample taken at primary tumor resection. Unsorted samples of tumor, nontumor lung or frozen PBMC had their whole RNA sequenced. This specimen was normal lung tissue next to the tumor, taken at surgery. This sequence was found in a female donor with early-stage non-small cell lung cancer.

The DNA of the CDR3 is TGTGCCAGCACCCGGGGGACAGGGGACCTTTACAATGAGCAGTTCTTC. It codes for CASTRGTGDLYNEQFF. This chain links TRBV6-5 with TRBJ2-1; TRBD1 aligns across 10 bases. Trimming took 7 bases from V and 4 from J; bases not matched to a gene: 10. CDR3 length: 16 amino acids. Germline values: CDR1 MNHEY, CDR2 SVGAGI.